The present T cell receptor (beta chain) was sequenced within a study of T-cell reconstitution after alpha-beta-depleted transplantation in children. Unique molecular identifiers were used in preparing the TCRbeta library. TCRdb passed the PCR reads through MiXCR, listing each CDR3 protein once. The sample consists of approximately 520,000 distinct CDR3 sequences, roughly 33% of them appearing once. The J segment lost 3 bases and the V segment lost 0 bases, leaving 5 bases of the junction unmatched. Looked up from germline, CDR1 is LGHNA and CDR2 is YNFKEQ. The CDR3 covers 15 residues. The sequence derives from a human donor who donated a stem cell graft to a child with aplastic anemia. The starting material was PBMCs from the stem cell graft donor, obtained from the stem cell graft. V is TRBV4-2 and J is TRBJ2-7; 7 bases are shared with TRBD1. CDR3: CASSQDRAGGYEQYF. In DNA form, the CDR3 reads TGTGCCAGCAGCCAAGATAGGGCAGGGGGCTACGAGCAGTACTTC.